This TCR delta chain was documented in a study of delta chain sequences of gamma delta T cells (dated by TCRdb to the late 2010s). Libraries came from PCR. Data came from an Illumina MiSeq. After TCRdb called clones again from the public reads with CATT, rows with identical DNA were merged. This sample comprises around 3,300 delta-chain clones, just over 60% of them detected only once. The ten largest account for 50% to 70% of the sample. From cysteine to phenylalanine, the CDR3 is 14 amino acids long. Only the CDR3 region is kept as DNA, spanning 42 bases read in frame from base 1. CDR1 GEAIGNYY and CDR2 EKD are derived from the germline V gene. Details on this clone: Its target antigen remains unknown. A junction boundary mismatches the germline segment, possibly from a read error.

The sample was a tumor sample. The sequence links TRDV2 to TRDJ1; TRDD3 is a weak D gene call, 6 bases matching. The clonotype comes from a human donor with breast cancer. In nucleotides, the sequence is TGTGCCGGTGACACCGTGTGGGATAACGAAAAAATGATCTTT. Its protein is CAGDTVWDNEKMIF.